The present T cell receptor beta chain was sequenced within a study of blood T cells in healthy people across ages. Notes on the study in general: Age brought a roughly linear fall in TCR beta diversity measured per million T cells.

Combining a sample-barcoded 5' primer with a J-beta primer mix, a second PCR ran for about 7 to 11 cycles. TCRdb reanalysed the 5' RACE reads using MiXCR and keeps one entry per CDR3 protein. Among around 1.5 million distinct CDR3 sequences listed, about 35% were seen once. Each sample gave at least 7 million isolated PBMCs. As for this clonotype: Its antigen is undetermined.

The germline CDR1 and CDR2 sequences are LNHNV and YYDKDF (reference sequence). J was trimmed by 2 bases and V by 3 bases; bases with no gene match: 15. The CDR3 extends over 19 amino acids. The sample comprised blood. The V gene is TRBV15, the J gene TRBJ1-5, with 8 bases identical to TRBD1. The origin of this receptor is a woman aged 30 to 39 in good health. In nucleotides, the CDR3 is TGTGCCACCAGCAGCCGAGAAGGGGGGGACAGGTATGGCAATCAGCCCCAGCATTTT. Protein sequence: CATSSREGGDRYGNQPQHF.